This T cell receptor (beta chain) was sequenced during a study of T cell clonotyping in hematopoietic cell transplantation. Study findings and constraints: CD4 and CD8 repertoire contributions could not be separated without sorting.

Germline CDR1 and CDR2: SNHLY and FYNNEI. Trimming pared 4 bases from V and 8 bases from J, leaving 8 bases between. The CDR3 contains 11 residues. Only in-frame clones appear in the TCRdb table, and some are missing; sequencing was by immunoSEQ multiplex PCR. The sample gives 15,000 to 20,000 clones, 60% to 85% of which show up once; approximately 9.3% is in the top ten. About this clone itself: What it binds is unknown.

The source material was peripheral blood mononuclear cells. The clonotype originates from an older woman in good health. Some clones in this sample may be carry-over from other donors' samples. The rearrangement joins TRBV2 to TRBJ1-2; the D gene is possibly TRBD1 (5 bases). Here the CDR3 reads CASSVRGGYTF. The CDR3 bases are TGTGCCAGCAGTGTCCGGGGGGGCTACACCTTC.